The 26 T cell receptor beta chains presented below share a single source sample, sequenced in a study of early T cells in non-severe SARS-CoV-2 infection. TCRdb re-called the 5' RACE reads through MiXCR, storing one row per CDR3 protein. The table records about 63,000 distinct CDR3 sequences, approximately 13% of them present only once. The specimen was whole blood. The receptors derive from an adult who was a healthcare worker with PCR-confirmed SARS-CoV-2 infection or an uninfected control (not recorded which).

This chain links TRBV21-1 with TRBJ1-4. TRBV21-1 is a pseudogene locus. CDR3 length: 18 residues. Here the CDR3 reads CASSKYPRREGLSEKLFF. For the CDR3, the DNA is TGTGCCAGCAGCAAATACCCCCGGAGGGAGGGGTTGTCTGAAAAACTGTTTTTT.

This clonotype was observed at least ten times. The chain uses TRBV18 and TRBJ1-5, with TRBD1 identical over 7 bases. J lost 2 bases, V lost 3 bases, and 10 bases had no gene match. CDR1 is KGHSH and CDR2 is LQKENI in the germline V gene. This CDR3 contains 17 residues. CDR3 sequence: CASSPLGGGSGNQPQHF. The DNA for the CDR3 is TGTGCCAGCTCACCCCTGGGAGGGGGCTCGGGCAATCAGCCCCAGCATTTT.

The chain recombines TRBV9 with TRBJ2-3; TRBD1 is a possible D gene (5 bases). The CDR3 sequence is 17 residues long. The V end was cut by 4 bases, the J end by 2 bases, with 20 bases between. Looked up from germline, CDR1 is SGDLS and CDR2 is YYNGEE. The CDR3 loop reads CASSTFGAAHNTDTQYF. The CDR3 DNA sequence: TGTGCCAGCAGCACCTTTGGGGCAGCCCACAACACAGATACGCAGTATTTT.

The chain couples TRBV5-4 to TRBJ2-5, with a possible D match to TRBD2 (6 bases). In germline, CDR1 is SGHNT, CDR2 YYREEE (reference sequence). This CDR3 has 13 amino acids. V lost 3 bases and J lost 0, with 6 bases in between. CDR3 DNA: TGTGCCAGCAGCTGGGACTACCAAGAGACCCAGTACTTC. As protein: CASSWDYQETQYF.

This clonotype was counted between two and nine times. The CDR3 nucleotides are TGTGCCAGCAGCGTACAAGCGGGGGGGCCGAATACGCAGTATTTT. Translation: CASSVQAGGPNTQYF. The gene calls are TRBV9 and TRBJ2-3, with 10 bases identical to TRBD2. V was pared by 1 base and J by 7 bases, with 6 bases of the junction left unmatched. The germline V gene encodes CDR1 SGDLS and CDR2 YYNGEE. This CDR3 is built from 15 residues.

This clonotype was seen many times. This chain connects TRBV7-9 to TRBJ1-6; D ambiguous. There are 12 residues in the CDR3. Germline assignment: CDR1 SEHNR and CDR2 FQNEAQ (reference sequence). Between the trimmed V and J ends, which lost 5 bases and 13 bases, there was a span of 12 bases. CDR3 protein: CASSPKIPPLHF. The DNA for the CDR3 is TGTGCCAGCAGCCCGAAGATCCCGCCCCTCCACTTT.

This clonotype has ten or more counts. V usage is TRBV7-6 and J usage is TRBJ2-4; 8 bases line up with TRBD1. Germline lookup yields CDR1 SGHVS and CDR2 FNYEAQ. V shed 6 bases and J 0 bases; nucleotides not matched to a gene: 13. This CDR3 contains 18 residues. CDR3 DNA sequence: TGTGCCAGCAGTTTTGGACAGGGAGATGGTCTAGCCAAAAACATTCAGTACTTC. As protein: CASSFGQGDGLAKNIQYF. Full variable domain (rest looked up from reference TRBV7-6 and TRBJ2-4): GAGVSQSPRYKVTKRGQDVALRCDPISGHVSLYWYRQALGQGPEFLTYFNYEAQQDKSGLPNDRFSAERPEGSISTLTIQRTEQRDSAMYRCASSFGQGDGLAKNIQYFGAGTRLSVL.

This clonotype was seen a few times. The chain couples TRBV20-1 to TRBJ2-7; 13 nucleotides line up with TRBD2. The J segment lost 0 bases and the V segment lost 3 bases, leaving 5 bases of the junction unmatched. The CDR3 sequence is 16 residues long. CDR1 is DFQATT and CDR2 is SNEGSKA in the germline V gene (reference sequence). The CDR3 sequence: CSASGTSGASSYEQYF. DNA of the CDR3: TGCAGTGCTAGTGGGACTAGCGGGGCGAGCTCCTACGAGCAGTACTTC.

A few counts support this clonotype. The J gene is TRBJ1-1, the V gene TRBV6-6, with D possibly being TRBD1 (6 bases). This CDR3 contains 15 residues. Per the germline V gene, CDR1 is MNHNY and CDR2 is SVGAGI (reference sequence). Deletions cut 2 bases from V and 10 bases from J, with 20 bases between. The DNA for the CDR3 is TGTGCCAGCAGTTACGAGGCTCGGGGGGCCAGCGGAGCTTTCTTT. Translation: CASSYEARGASGAFF.

This clonotype was recorded at least ten times. The chain has TRBV5-1 and TRBJ2-6; D unclear. This CDR3 contains 14 residues. Germline CDR1 SGHRS, CDR2 YFSETQ. Between the trimmed V and J ends, which lost 5 bases and 1 base, there was a span of 7 bases. In DNA, the CDR3 is TGCGCCAGCAGATGGGGTTCTGGGGCCAACGTCCTGACTTTC. Its translation is CASRWGSGANVLTF.

There are many counts of this clonotype. The rearrangement uses TRBV7-9 and TRBJ2-1; 8 bases are a match to TRBD2. Looked up from germline, CDR1 is SEHNR and CDR2 is FQNEAQ (reference sequence). After removal of 5 bases from V and 3 bases from J, the junction contained 9 bases not matched to a gene. The CDR3 is 16 residues long. In nucleotides, the CDR3 is TGTGCCAGCAGCCACCTGGCGGGGGGCTTCTACAATGAGCAGTTCTTC. This gives the protein CASSHLAGGFYNEQFF.

This clonotype was seen many times. The CDR3 reads CSARVSGGVYNEQFF. In DNA form, the CDR3 reads TGCAGTGCTAGGGTTAGCGGGGGGGTCTACAATGAGCAGTTCTTC. The chain links TRBV20-1 to TRBJ2-1; 11 nucleotides line up with TRBD2. V gave up 3 bases and J gave up 3 bases; unmatched junction bases: 4. CDR1 and CDR2 (germline): DFQATT, SNEGSKA (reference sequence). The CDR3 has 15 amino acids.

This clonotype was seen more than once but under ten times. The chain couples TRBV5-1 to TRBJ1-6; D is possibly TRBD1 (6 bases). CDR1 and CDR2 from the germline V gene are SGHRS and YFSETQ. The CDR3 has 15 residues. Trimming pared 1 base from V and 7 bases from J, leaving 12 bases between. CDR3 protein: CASSLSGGANSPLHF. The CDR3 DNA reads as TGCGCCAGCAGCTTGTCCGGGGGCGCAAATTCACCCCTCCACTTT. The full variable domain, completed using reference TRBV5-1 and TRBJ1-6, is KAGVTQTPRYLIKTRGQQVTLSCSPISGHRSVSWYQQTPGQGLQFLFEYFSETQRNKGNFPGRFSGRQFSNSRSEMNVSTLELGDSALYLCASSLSGGANSPLHFGNGTRLTVT.

This clonotype was observed many times. V and J are TRBV10-1 and TRBJ2-5, with D uncertain. V shed 0 bases and J shed 1 base, with 6 bases lying between them. CDR3 length: 14 amino acids. Germline loops: CDR1 WNHNN, CDR2 SYGVQD (reference sequence). CDR3 sequence (DNA): TGCGCCAGCAGTGAGTCAGGGTTCCAAGAGACCCAGTACTTC. The encoded protein is CASSESGFQETQYF.

J is TRBJ2-7 and V is TRBV10-1, with D uncertain. The germline CDR1 and CDR2 sequences are WNHNN and SYGVQD (reference sequence). This CDR3 has 14 residues. V was trimmed by 0 bases and J by 5 bases, leaving 11 bases between them. This CDR3 is CASSESGFSHEQYF. The DNA for the CDR3 is TGCGCCAGCAGTGAGTCGGGGTTCAGCCACGAGCAGTACTTC.

This clonotype occurred many times. The rearrangement links TRBV13 to TRBJ1-1, with D hard to call. Germline V gene lookup returns CDR1 PRHDT and CDR2 FYEKMQ (reference sequence). The CDR3 covers 17 residues. V lost 2 bases and J 1 base, leaving 17 bases between the germline ends. The CDR3 here is CASSLQEMDGSNTEAFF. The CDR3 region has the DNA TGTGCCAGCAGCTTACAAGAAATGGACGGATCGAACACTGAAGCTTTCTTT.

J is TRBJ2-3 and V is TRBV9; D may match TRBD1 or TRBD2 (5 bases each). Germline values: CDR1 SGDLS, CDR2 YYNGEE. The CDR3 is 14 amino acids. Trimming took off 3 bases at V and 2 bases at J, with 10 bases between the two ends. CDR3 coding DNA: TGTGCCAGCAGCGCCCCCGGGGCCACAGATACGCAGTATTTT. Its protein is CASSAPGATDTQYF.

CDR3 bases: TGCAGTGCTAGAGCCGACCGCTACGAGCAGTACTTC. Translation: CSARADRYEQYF. The J gene is TRBJ2-7, the V gene TRBV20-1, with D unresolved. In germline, CDR1 is DFQATT, CDR2 SNEGSKA (reference sequence). The CDR3 is 12 amino acids. The V end was cut by 1 base, the J end by 3 bases, with 7 bases between.

This clonotype was seen a few times. This chain links TRBV4-1 with TRBJ2-7; 9 positions match TRBD2. Looked up from germline, CDR1 is MGHRA and CDR2 is YSYEKL. With V trimmed by 4 bases and J by 1 base, 8 bases remained unmatched. There are 16 residues in the CDR3. The CDR3 DNA follows: TGCGCCAGCAGCCCACCCCAGACTAGCGGTTCCTACGAGCAGTACTTC. This encodes CASSPPQTSGSYEQYF.

Regarding this clonotype: With a much larger clone just one base away, this may be a read error. The chain carries TRBV9 and TRBJ2-2, with D tentatively TRBD2 (5 bases). Germline lookup yields CDR1 SGDLS and CDR2 YYNGEE. The CDR3 is 15 amino acids. The CDR3 nucleotides read TGTGCCAGCAGCCCCAGGACCCACGATGCCGGGGAGCTGTGTTTT. Translation: CASSPRTHDAGELCF.

This clonotype occurred many times. This chain connects TRBV9 to TRBJ2-7; 8 bases agree with TRBD1. The germline V gene has CDR1 SGDLS and CDR2 YYNGEE. This CDR3 contains 15 residues. The junction had 6 bases not matched to a gene; V was cut back by 3 bases and J by 1 base. In DNA form, the CDR3 reads TGTGCCAGCAGCGCTCGGCGGACAGGGTCCTACGAGCAGTACTTC. Translation: CASSARRTGSYEQYF.

Worth noting for this clonotype: The junction departs from the called germline gene at one end, perhaps through a read error. The V and J genes are TRBV29-1 and TRBJ2-2; D is ambiguous. Germline V gives CDR1 SQVTM, CDR2 ANQGSEA. There are 12 residues in the CDR3. The chain's CDR3 is CSVEDGDVELSF. The CDR3, as DNA: TGCAGCGTTGAAGATGGCGATGTGGAGCTGTCTTTT.

This clonotype came up a few times. The chain is built from TRBV10-3 and TRBJ1-5, with D possibly TRBD1 on 6 matching bases. V lost 3 bases to trimming and J lost 5 bases, with 11 bases between them. From germline, CDR1 is ENHRY and CDR2 SYGVKD. CDR3 length: 14 amino acids. CDR3 loop: CAISDVGADQPQHF. The CDR3 nucleotides are TGTGCCATCAGTGACGTGGGGGCGGATCAGCCCCAGCATTTT.

This clonotype occurred many times. The chain uses TRBV6-1 and TRBJ2-1, with TRBD1 identical over 7 bases. The CDR3 is 17 amino acids. Germline V gene data show CDR1 as MNHNS and CDR2 as SASEGT. Trimming cost V 2 bases and J 2 bases; bases outside gene matches: 9. CDR3 region: CASSEKGQGVAYNEQFF. The CDR3 bases are TGTGCCAGCAGTGAAAAGGGGCAGGGGGTTGCCTACAATGAGCAGTTCTTC.

This clonotype has at least ten counts. This chain links TRBV7-3 with TRBJ2-3, with 9 bases matching TRBD2. The CDR3 extends over 16 amino acids. CDR1 is SGHTA and CDR2 is FQGTGA in the germline V gene. The junction had 5 bases not matched to a gene; V was cut back by 4 bases and J by 0 bases. In nucleotides, the CDR3 is TGTGCCAGCAGCTATAGCGGGGGCCCTAGCACAGATACGCAGTATTTT. This sequence encodes CASSYSGGPSTDTQYF.

The table lists this clonotype with a few counts. The chain uses TRBV9 and TRBJ2-7; D perhaps matches TRBD2 (6 bases). The V gene lost 3 bases and the J gene lost 2 bases, with 12 bases spanning the gap. This CDR3 has 14 residues. Germline lookup yields CDR1 SGDLS and CDR2 YYNGEE. CDR3 DNA sequence: TGTGCCAGCAGCGGGGGGGACGGTCCCTACGAGCAGTACTTC. This gives the protein CASSGGDGPYEQYF.